This entry lists 17 T cell receptor beta chains sequenced from one sample in a study of T-cell memory formation after mild COVID-19. TCRdb ran MiXCR on the 5' RACE reads and lists one entry per CDR3 protein. Counted here are a few hundred thousand distinct CDR3 sequences, 14% occurring once; the ten biggest clones make up 21%. Sequenced sample: PBMCs or a T cell subset sorted from them (not recorded which). These receptors were collected from a man aged 18 to 35 who had mild COVID-19 (a few samples of this study predate the infection). Cell type and time point are not known.

The chain uses TRBV5-1 and TRBJ2-5, with D uncertain. V gave up 4 bases and J gave up 7 bases, with 14 bases separating them. Germline values: CDR1 SGHRS, CDR2 YFSETQ. This CDR3 is built from 13 residues. The CDR3 sequence is CASSQQPPGTQYF. The DNA of the CDR3 is TGCGCCAGCAGCCAACAGCCCCCAGGGACCCAGTACTTC.

The chain combines TRBV12-3 or TRBV12-4 with TRBJ2-7; D gene unclear. V lost 1 base and J lost 4, with 8 bases in between. The CDR3 consists of 13 residues. The CDR3 reads CASSLGQMYEQYV. Here the CDR3 DNA reads TGTGCCAGCAGTTTAGGGCAGATGTACGAGCAGTACGTC.

This clonotype turned up a few times. The chain is built from TRBV5-5 and TRBJ2-7; D remains ambiguous. The CDR3 covers 14 residues. V was cut by 0 bases and J by 2 bases, with 9 bases left in between. Germline V CDR1 and CDR2: SGHKS, YYEKEE (reference sequence). The CDR3 sequence: CASSLDLFPYEQYF. CDR3 DNA: TGTGCCAGCAGCTTGGACCTATTCCCCTACGAGCAGTACTTC.

In its sample, this clonotype was seen a few times. V gene TRBV13 combines with J gene TRBJ2-3, with 10 nucleotides matching TRBD1. Germline loops: CDR1 PRHDT, CDR2 FYEKMQ (reference sequence). The CDR3 loop spans 14 amino acids. The V and J ends lost 4 bases and 6 bases, in that order; junction bases with no gene match: 4. The CDR3 DNA reads TGTGCCAGCAGCTCCCCGGGACAGGGGGATACGCAGTATTTT. As protein: CASSSPGQGDTQYF.

Only a few counts were recorded for this clonotype. This sequence joins TRBV6-5 and TRBJ1-2, with D possibly matching TRBD1 (5 bases). Trimming removed 0 bases from V and 7 bases from J, with 12 bases in between. Germline CDR1 is MNHEY and CDR2 is SVGAGI. CDR3 length equals 14 residues. The chain's CDR3 is CASSYSTAGFGYTF. DNA of the CDR3: TGTGCCAGCAGTTACTCGACGGCAGGGTTTGGCTACACCTTC.

This clonotype was seen only a few times. This rearrangement joins TRBV25-1 to TRBJ1-2; 7 positions match TRBD1. Germline CDR1 is MGHDK and CDR2 is SYGVNS. This CDR3 contains 13 residues. Trimming cost V 7 bases and J 2 bases; bases outside gene matches: 4. As DNA, the CDR3 is TGTGCCAGCACCAAGACAGGGAACTATGGCTACACCTTC. Residues: CASTKTGNYGYTF.

This chain connects TRBV20-1 to TRBJ2-7, with TRBD1 matching over 7 bases. Germline V lookup: CDR1 DFQATT, CDR2 SNEGSKA (reference sequence). This CDR3 has 13 amino acids. Germline trimming cut 3 bases from V and 2 bases from J; bases unmatched to any gene: 4. The CDR3 sequence: CSASRDSPYEQYV. The DNA for the CDR3 is TGCAGTGCTAGCCGGGACAGCCCCTACGAGCAGTACGTC.

This chain links TRBV18 with TRBJ2-1; D tentatively fits TRBD1 or TRBD2 (6 bases each). The CDR3 runs 14 residues. V lost 2 bases and J 8 bases, leaving 13 bases between the germline ends. The germline V gene encodes CDR1 KGHSH and CDR2 LQKENI. CDR3 nucleotide sequence: TGTGCCAGCTCACCAAGGCAAAGGGGGGATGAGCAGTTCTTC. It specifies CASSPRQRGDEQFF.

In its sample, this clonotype was seen a few times. The chain combines TRBV4-2 with TRBJ1-1; D possibly corresponds to TRBD1 (5 bases). The ends were cut back, 6 bases at V and 7 bases at J, with 18 bases in the middle. This CDR3 comprises 14 residues. Germline V gives CDR1 LGHNA, CDR2 YNFKEQ. CDR3 amino acids: CASRHQGEGDEAFF. CDR3 nucleotide sequence: TGTGCCAGCAGACATCAAGGGGAAGGGGATGAAGCTTTCTTT.

The chain links TRBV5-5 to TRBJ2-7, with 7 bases lining up with TRBD1. The J segment lost 2 bases and the V segment lost 0 bases, leaving 5 bases of the junction unmatched. Germline V lookup: CDR1 SGHKS, CDR2 YYEKEE (reference sequence). The length of the CDR3 is 15 residues. CDR3 loop: CASSLGYRGAYEQYF. The CDR3 DNA reads as TGTGCCAGCAGCTTGGGCTACAGGGGAGCCTACGAGCAGTACTTC.

The CDR3, as DNA: TGTGCCAGCAGCCGCCGCCAGCGGCGCTCCTACAATGAGCAGTTCTTC. Protein: CASSRRQRRSYNEQFF. The V and J genes are TRBV6-5 and TRBJ2-1, with a weak D call TRBD2 (5 bases). Trimming stripped 6 bases from V and 0 bases from J, with 15 bases between. The CDR3 runs to 16 residues. CDR1 is MNHEY and CDR2 is SVGAGI in the germline V gene.

This clonotype was found a few times. This chain links TRBV4-1 with TRBJ2-1; D is perhaps TRBD2 (6 bases). Germline CDR1 MGHRA, CDR2 YSYEKL. V dropped 4 bases and J dropped 8 bases, with 9 bases sitting between them. This CDR3 contains 12 residues. CDR3 nucleotides: TGCGCCAGCAGCCGGGAGGCGGATGAGCAGTTCTTC. This sequence encodes CASSREADEQFF.

This clonotype was seen only a few times. The chain couples TRBV6-5 to TRBJ2-5; 7 positions match TRBD2. CDR1 is MNHEY and CDR2 is SVGAGI in the germline V gene. CDR3 length: 14 amino acids. The junction had 8 bases not matched to a gene; V was cut back by 6 bases and J by 4 bases. As DNA, the CDR3 is TGTGCCAGCAGCCGAAAACTAGCGCCAGAGACCCAGTACTTC. Amino acids: CASSRKLAPETQYF.

The V and J genes are TRBV6-1 and TRBJ2-7; D remains unclear. Germline CDR1 reads MNHNS; CDR2 reads SASEGT. CDR3 length: 13 residues. Trimming stripped 2 bases from V and 1 base from J, with 6 bases between. The CDR3 spells CASSEWFSYEQYV. In nucleotides, the CDR3 is TGTGCCAGCAGTGAATGGTTTTCCTACGAGCAGTACGTC.

The chain is built from TRBV18 and TRBJ1-2; D is unclear. The V gene lost 3 bases and the J gene lost 5 bases, with 10 bases spanning the gap. CDR3 length: 13 amino acids. In germline, CDR1 is KGHSH, CDR2 LQKENI. This chain's CDR3 is CASSPEPVYGYTF. As DNA, the CDR3 is TGTGCCAGCTCACCGGAACCAGTATATGGCTACACCTTC.

The V gene is TRBV5-1, the J gene TRBJ2-5; D is uncertain. V lost 1 base and J 5 bases, leaving 9 bases between the germline ends. CDR1 is SGHRS, CDR2 YFSETQ, per germline. This CDR3 has 13 residues. CDR3 in amino acids: CASSLLNSETQYF. The DNA for the CDR3 is TGCGCCAGCAGCTTGTTGAATAGCGAGACCCAGTACTTC.

This clonotype occurred a few times. The chain joins TRBV10-1 to TRBJ2-1; 9 bases align to TRBD1. Per the germline V gene, CDR1 is WNHNN and CDR2 is SYGVQD (reference sequence). Trimming cost V 3 bases and J 6 bases; bases outside gene matches: 15. The CDR3 is made up of 18 amino acids. In DNA form, the CDR3 reads TGCGCCAGCAGTGAACTCCCTGAACCGGGACAGGGAATCAATGAGCAGTTCTTC. Its translation is CASSELPEPGQGINEQFF.